A selection of T cell receptor beta chains follows, all from one sample in a study of T cell changes during pregnancy in multiple sclerosis. Some clones are missing from TCRdb's copy, which holds only in-frame ones; the method was immunoSEQ multiplex PCR. The sample shows about 94,000 clones, roughly 93% of them seen only once. The sequencing used peripheral blood, collected in the third trimester of pregnancy. The receptors were sampled from a female donor with multiple sclerosis, enrolled in a pregnancy study. Each CDR3 is given with its conserved first and last residue. A D gene is named only where the DNA matches it firmly. Only some rows state a clone size, as once, few, many or a class for expanded clones.

size	J	V	D	CDR3	DNA
once	TRBJ1-1	TRBV5-1	NA	CASSSTVFGTEAFF	TGCGCCAGCAGCTCGACTGTGTTCGGCACTGAAGCTTTCTTT
once	TRBJ2-1	TRBV10-3	TRBD1	CAISEDREFSYNEQFF	TGTGCCATCAGTGAGGACAGGGAGTTCTCCTACAATGAGCAGTTCTTC
NA	TRBJ1-2	TRBV7-2	NA	CASSARGVFYGYTF	TGTGCCAGCAGCGCCAGAGGCGTTTTTTATGGCTACACCTTC
once	TRBJ1-4	TRBV7-9	NA	CASSLAGANEKLFF	TGTGCCAGCAGCTTAGCCGGGGCTAATGAAAAACTGTTTTTT
few	TRBJ1-2	TRBV2	NA	CASSETKAAYGYTF	TGTGCCAGCAGTGAAACAAAGGCGGCCTATGGCTACACCTTC
NA	TRBJ2-1	TRBV11-1	TRBD2	CASSLGGLAGSFSYNEQFF	TGTGCCAGCAGCTTGGGGGGGCTAGCGGGATCCTTCTCCTACAATGAGCAGTTCTTC
NA	TRBJ1-1	TRBV5-1	NA	CASSFKAGDTEAFF	TGCGCCAGCAGCTTCAAGGCAGGGGACACTGAAGCTTTCTTT
NA	TRBJ1-1	TRBV18	NA	CASSPVILLDRGEAFF	TGTGCCAGCTCACCCGTTATATTACTCGACAGAGGAGAAGCTTTCTTT
NA	TRBJ1-4	TRBV28	TRBD1	CASSFDRGLSEKLFF	TGTGCCAGCAGTTTCGACAGGGGTTTGAGCGAAAAACTGTTTTTT
NA	TRBJ1-2	TRBV7-9	NA	CASSPGQMYGYTF	TGTGCCAGCAGTCCTGGGCAGATGTATGGCTACACCTTC
NA	TRBJ1-2	TRBV5-4	NA	CASSLNSPSYGYTF	TGTGCCAGCAGTTTGAACAGTCCCTCCTATGGCTACACCTTC
NA	TRBJ2-1	TRBV30	TRBD1	CAWRAGGANEQFF	TGTGCCTGGAGGGCAGGGGGCGCGAATGAGCAGTTCTTC
NA	TRBJ2-7	TRBV7-9	TRBD2	CASSLTSGRYEQYF	TGTGCCAGCAGCCTGACTAGCGGGAGATACGAGCAGTACTTC
once	TRBJ2-3	TRBV10-2	NA	CASRGGQAEYRTDTQYF	TGCGCCAGCAGAGGCGGGCAGGCCGAGTATCGCACAGATACGCAGTATTTT
NA	TRBJ2-1	TRBV6-4	NA	CASSVTEGEQFF	TGTGCCAGCAGTGTGACTGAGGGTGAGCAGTTCTTC